This T cell receptor beta chain was recovered during a study of CD8 T cells in Susac syndrome. With random hexamers, roughly 0.45 to 1 ug RNA was reverse transcribed. MiXCR, applied by TCRdb to the immunoSEQ multiplex PCR reads, yields one record per CDR3 protein. The repertoire holds over 120,000 distinct CDR3 sequences, with 95% as singletons. The CDR3 length is 16 residues. Germline assignment: CDR1 MDHEN and CDR2 SYDVKM. Trimming shortened V by 5 bases and J by 6 bases, and 23 bases separated the two germline ends. This clonotype was sampled from a human donor with Susac syndrome. Sequenced input: CD4+ T cells from PBMCs. The V gene is TRBV28, the J gene TRBJ2-7, with D perhaps TRBD2 (6 bases). The CDR3 is CASSISGERLPPEQYF. The CDR3 region has the DNA TGTGCCAGCAGTATCTCGGGGGAGCGACTCCCCCCCGAGCAGTACTTC.